This TCR beta chain is from a study of long-term antiretroviral therapy in people with HIV. As to this clone: What it binds is not known.

The CDR3 contains 13 residues. V lost 0 bases and J lost 3, with 6 bases in between. Germline V CDR1 and CDR2: SGDLS, YYNGEE. Without exception, participants with HIV were treated in the United States. Overall study results and limits: HIV repertoires spanned tighter CDR3 length ranges than controls did. Diversity increased after ART yet remained lower than in transplant donor controls.

It was version v3.0 of the immunoSEQ assay that was run at survey level. Assay used: immunoSEQ multiplex PCR; TCRdb lists only in-frame clones, some missing. The table shows approximately 30,000 clones, with over 80% occurring only once. The sequencing here drew on unsorted PBMCs, taken roughly 2.7 years after starting antiretroviral therapy. The receptor comes from a man in his thirties or forties with HIV. The chain joins TRBV9 to TRBJ2-5; D remains ambiguous. The CDR3 coding sequence is TGTGCCAGCAGCGTAGCTGGGAAAGAGACCCAGTACTTC. As protein: CASSVAGKETQYF.